These 4 T cell receptor beta chains originate from one sample sequenced in a study of blood T cells in healthy people across ages. For the second PCR, which ran for about 7 to 11 cycles, a sample-barcoded 5' primer and a J-beta primer mix were used. Via MiXCR, TCRdb re-called the 5' RACE reads, giving one row per CDR3 protein. The data contain hundreds of thousands of distinct CDR3 sequences, about 36% of them singletons. Sequencing input: blood. These receptors all stem from a man younger than 35 in good health.

J is TRBJ2-3 and V is TRBV11-2; 14 positions match TRBD2. Losses at the gene ends were 0 bases for V and 0 bases for J; bases not matched to a gene: 14. Germline V gene lookup returns CDR1 SGHAT and CDR2 FQNNGV. The CDR3 sequence is 22 residues long. The CDR3, as DNA: TGTGCCAGCAGCTTAGAACTACCGGGACTAGCGGGGGCCGAGCTAAGCACAGATACGCAGTATTTT. This codes for CASSLELPGLAGAELSTDTQYF.

The J gene is TRBJ1-1, the V gene TRBV12-3 or TRBV12-4, with a tentative D call TRBD1 (5 bases). Trimming stripped 8 bases from V and 7 bases from J, with 23 bases between. This CDR3 comprises 15 residues. The CDR3 bases are TGTGCCAGCGGGGCACCGGGACTCGGGGCCATTGAAGCTTTCTTT. It yields the protein CASGAPGLGAIEAFF.

This clonotype was counted at least ten times. CDR3 protein: CASSLDLEGTFTDTQYF. CDR3 DNA sequence: TGTGCCAGCAGCTTGGATCTCGAGGGGACTTTCACAGATACGCAGTATTTT. The rearrangement uses TRBV2 and TRBJ2-3; D may be TRBD2 (6 bases). The ends were cut back, 6 bases at V and 2 bases at J, with 21 bases in the middle. CDR3 length equals 17 residues. Germline-derived CDR1 and CDR2 are SNHLY and FYNNEI.

J is TRBJ1-1 and V is TRBV4-1, with 9 bases identical to TRBD1. J lost 4 bases, V lost 1 base, and 4 bases had no gene match. CDR3 size: 15 residues. The germline V gene has CDR1 MGHRA and CDR2 YSYEKL. Here the CDR3 reads CASSQGTGASTEAFF. The DNA of the CDR3 is TGCGCCAGCAGCCAAGGGACAGGGGCGAGCACTGAAGCTTTCTTT.